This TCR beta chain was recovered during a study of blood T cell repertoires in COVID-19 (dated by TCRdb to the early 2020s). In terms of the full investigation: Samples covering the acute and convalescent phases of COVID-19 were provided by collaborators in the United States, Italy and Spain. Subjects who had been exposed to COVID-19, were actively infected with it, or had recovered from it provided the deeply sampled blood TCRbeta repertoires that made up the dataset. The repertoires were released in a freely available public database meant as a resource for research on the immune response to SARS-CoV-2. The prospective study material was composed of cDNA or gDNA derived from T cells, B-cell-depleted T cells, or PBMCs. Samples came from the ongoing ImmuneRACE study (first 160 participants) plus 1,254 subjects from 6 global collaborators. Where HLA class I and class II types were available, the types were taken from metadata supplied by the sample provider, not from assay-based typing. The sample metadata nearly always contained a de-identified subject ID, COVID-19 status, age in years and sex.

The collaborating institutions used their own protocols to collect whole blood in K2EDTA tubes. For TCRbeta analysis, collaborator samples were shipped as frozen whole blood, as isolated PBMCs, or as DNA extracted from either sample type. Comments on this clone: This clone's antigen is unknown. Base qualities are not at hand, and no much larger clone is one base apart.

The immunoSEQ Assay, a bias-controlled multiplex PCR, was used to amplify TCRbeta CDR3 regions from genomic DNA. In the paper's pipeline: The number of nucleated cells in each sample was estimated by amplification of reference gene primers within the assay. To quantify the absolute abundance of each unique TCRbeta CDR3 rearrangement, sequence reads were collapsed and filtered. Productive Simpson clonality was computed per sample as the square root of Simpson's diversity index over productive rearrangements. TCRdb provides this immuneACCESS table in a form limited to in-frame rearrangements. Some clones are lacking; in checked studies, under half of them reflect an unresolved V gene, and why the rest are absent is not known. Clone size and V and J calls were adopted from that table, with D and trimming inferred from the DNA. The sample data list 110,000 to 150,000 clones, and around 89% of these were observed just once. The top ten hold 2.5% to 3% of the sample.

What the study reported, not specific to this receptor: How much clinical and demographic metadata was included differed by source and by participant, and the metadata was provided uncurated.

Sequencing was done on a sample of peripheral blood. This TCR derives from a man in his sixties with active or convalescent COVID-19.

This receptor carries the CDR3 CASSEGPIYGYTF. At the DNA level, the sequence is TGTGCCAGCTCGGAGGGCCCCATCTATGGCTACACCTTC. The chain is assembled from TRBV7-2 and TRBJ1-2; no confident D gene assignment can be made. The CDR3 sequence holds 13 residues, the cysteine and phenylalanine included. The DNA shown is the 39-base CDR3, in frame from base 1. V and J are truncated by 8 bases and 4 bases respectively, leaving an intervening sequence of 14 bases. The germline V gene supplies CDR1 SGHTA and CDR2 FQGNSA.